This T cell receptor beta chain was sequenced in a study of blood T cell repertoires in COVID-19 (dated by TCRdb to 2018 to 2021). Background for the entire study: Samples covering the acute and convalescent phases of COVID-19 were provided by collaborators in the United States, Italy and Spain. The samples were drawn from the first 160 participants of the ongoing ImmuneRACE study and from 950 to 1,500 subjects provided by 6 global collaborators. HLA class I and class II types, where available, came from metadata supplied by the sample provider rather than from assay-based typing. Deeply sampled blood TCRbeta repertoires from subjects exposed to, actively infected with, or recovered from COVID-19 were included in the dataset. A de-identified subject ID, COVID-19 status, age in years and sex were almost always included in the sample metadata. The repertoires were released in a freely available public database meant as a resource for research on the immune response to SARS-CoV-2. The prospective study material was composed of cDNA or gDNA derived from T cells, B-cell-depleted T cells, or PBMCs. Broader findings and caveats from the paper: Clinical and demographic metadata were provided uncurated, with the amount varying by source and participant.

Collaborating institutions collected whole blood in K2EDTA tubes following their own protocols. For TCRbeta analysis, collaborators shipped samples as frozen whole blood, isolated PBMCs, or DNA extracted from either of those sample types. TCRbeta CDR3 regions were amplified from genomic DNA using the immunoSEQ Assay, a bias-controlled multiplex PCR. The study's own analysis went as follows. Within the assay, amplification of reference gene primers was used to estimate how many nucleated cells each sample contained. To quantify the absolute abundance of each unique TCRbeta CDR3 rearrangement, sequence reads were collapsed and filtered. For each sample, productive Simpson clonality was calculated as the square root of Simpson's diversity index over productive rearrangements. TCRdb obtained this table from immuneACCESS and retained in-frame rearrangements with V and J assigned. These tables miss some clones; where compared with another copy, unresolved V genes account for less than half of the shortfall, and the remainder is unexplained. V, J and clone size derive from that table, while D and trimming were established from the DNA sequence. In this sample the table shows some 100,000 clones, roughly 80% of which occur a single time. The ten largest make up about 4.5% of the sample.

Inclusive of the bounding cysteine and phenylalanine, the CDR3 is 14 residues long. The CDR3 DNA has 42 bases and is translated from base 1. V is cut by 2 bases and J by 0 bases, and the space between the germline ends is 7 bases. The CDR1 and CDR2 encoded by the germline V gene are SGHRS and YFSETQ. On this clone itself: Its antigen remains undetermined. There are no base qualities to consult, and no much larger clone falls within one base.

The chain is encoded by TRBV5-1 joined to TRBJ2-3; possibly the D gene is TRBD2, per 6 matching bases. Specimen: peripheral blood. This clonotype was obtained from a human donor in a cohort sampled during active or convalescent COVID-19. The nucleotides read TGCGCCAGCAGCTTACGGGGGAGCACAGATACGCAGTATTTT. This sequence encodes CASSLRGSTDTQYF. Reference TRBV5-1 and TRBJ2-3 genes cover what lies past the CDR3, so the full variable domain is KAGVTQTPRYLIKTRGQQVTLSCSPISGHRSVSWYQQTPGQGLQFLFEYFSETQRNKGNFPGRFSGRQFSNSRSEMNVSTLELGDSALYLCASSLRGSTDTQYFGPGTRLTVL.